Shown below are 29 T cell receptor beta chains from a single sample sequenced in a study of blood T cell repertoires in COVID-19. TCRdb's copy holds only in-frame clones and misses some; the assay was immunoSEQ multiplex PCR. The sample yields about 200,000 clones, over 70% seen once. The sequencing input was peripheral blood. These TCRs come from a woman at least 80 years old with acute or convalescent COVID-19.

The chain is built from TRBV19 and TRBJ2-2, with 9 bases lining up with TRBD2. Germline V gene data show CDR1 as LNHDA and CDR2 as SQIVND (reference sequence). Trimming took 1 base from V and 3 from J; bases not matched to a gene: 6. The CDR3 consists of 17 residues. This CDR3 is CASSIGWLAGHTGELFF. The CDR3 DNA reads as TGTGCCAGTAGTATAGGTTGGCTAGCGGGGCACACCGGGGAGCTGTTTTTT.

This rearrangement joins TRBV6-6 to TRBJ2-7; 14 bases match TRBD2. V lost 6 bases to trimming and J lost 4 bases; unmatched junction nucleotides: 8. The CDR3 consists of 16 residues. Germline assignment: CDR1 MNHNY and CDR2 SVGAGI (reference sequence). In DNA form, the CDR3 reads TGTGCCAGCAGCGGACCGGGACTAGCGGGGGTGTACGAGCAGTACTTC. Its protein is CASSGPGLAGVYEQYF.

The chain uses TRBV5-1 and TRBJ1-4; TRBD1 matches at 9 bases. The CDR3 consists of 15 residues. In germline, CDR1 is SGHRS, CDR2 YFSETQ. V shed 4 bases and J 7 bases; nucleotides not matched to a gene: 8. CDR3 sequence reads: CASSPAGTGPEKLFF. The CDR3, as DNA: TGCGCCAGCAGCCCGGCCGGGACAGGGCCTGAAAAACTGTTTTTT.

The chain uses TRBV5-5 and TRBJ1-5; TRBD1 might be the D (5 bases). The V end was cut by 2 bases, the J end by 4 bases, with 16 bases between. The V gene's germline CDR1 is SGHKS and CDR2 YYEKEE (reference sequence). The CDR3 runs to 16 residues. CDR3 bases: TGTGCCAGCAGCTTCGGATGGGCAGGGCCAAATCAGCCCCAGCATTTT. This sequence encodes CASSFGWAGPNQPQHF.

J is TRBJ2-1 and V is TRBV7-9, with D possibly TRBD1 on 5 matching bases. This CDR3 comprises 15 residues. Deletions cut 2 bases from V and 9 bases from J, with 17 bases between. Germline CDR1 reads SEHNR; CDR2 reads FQNEAQ (reference sequence). CDR3 DNA: TGTGCCAGCAGCTTATCGGACAAGGCATTGAGTGAGCAGTTCTTC. Its protein product is CASSLSDKALSEQFF.

The chain joins TRBV7-8 to TRBJ2-1, with 9 bases fitting TRBD2. The V and J ends lost 3 bases and 5 bases, in that order; junction bases with no gene match: 5. The germline CDR1 and CDR2 sequences are SGHVS and FQNEAQ. The CDR3 length is 15 residues. The CDR3 reads CASSFFGGRDNEQFF. In DNA form, the CDR3 reads TGTGCCAGCAGCTTTTTTGGCGGGAGGGACAATGAGCAGTTCTTC.

The genes are TRBV12-3 or TRBV12-4 and TRBJ2-5; D is perhaps TRBD1 (5 bases). This CDR3 spans 13 amino acids. V was cut by 2 bases and J by 4 bases, with 8 bases left in between. The CDR3 region is CASSLSQGETQYF. The CDR3 DNA sequence: TGTGCCAGCAGTTTAAGCCAGGGAGAGACCCAGTACTTC.

The chain has TRBV5-1 and TRBJ2-1; TRBD2 agrees at 10 bases. With 3 bases clipped from V and 7 bases from J, the junction kept 7 bases outside the gene matches. This CDR3 is 15 amino acids long. Germline CDR1 is SGHRS and CDR2 is YFSETQ. This CDR3 reads CASSSSGRGRNEQFF. CDR3 in DNA: TGCGCCAGCAGCTCTAGCGGGAGAGGGAGGAATGAGCAGTTCTTC.

This clone has just one count. This chain links TRBV11-2 with TRBJ1-4, with 8 bases lining up with TRBD1. V shed 2 bases, J shed 5 bases, and the junction held 7 bases outside the gene matches. Looked up from germline, CDR1 is SGHAT and CDR2 is FQNNGV. The CDR3 is 16 residues long. The DNA of the CDR3 is TGTGCCAGCAGCTTATCCAGGGGGCGGGGGAATGAAAAACTGTTTTTT. It is translated as CASSLSRGRGNEKLFF.

This clone was counted only a few times. V is TRBV15 and J is TRBJ2-7, with TRBD1 identical over 8 bases. V shed 4 bases, J shed 7 bases, and the junction held 6 bases outside the gene matches. The germline V gene has CDR1 LNHNV and CDR2 YYDKDF (reference sequence). The CDR3 length is 13 residues. CDR3: CATSIDRGREQYF. The CDR3 nucleotides read TGTGCCACCAGCATAGACAGGGGAAGAGAGCAGTACTTC. Full variable domain (missing parts from reference TRBV15 and TRBJ2-7): DAMVIQNPRYQVTQFGKPVTLSCSQTLNHNVMYWYQQKSSQAPKLLFHYYDKDFNNEADTPDNFQSRRPNTSFCFLDIRSPGLGDTAMYLCATSIDRGREQYFGPGTRLTVT.

The rearrangement uses TRBV5-1 and TRBJ2-2; maybe TRBD1 (8 bases). V dropped 4 bases and J dropped 6 bases, with 16 bases sitting between them. This CDR3 has 15 residues. The germline CDR1 and CDR2 sequences are SGHRS and YFSETQ. CDR3 sequence: CASSTAGQASGELFF. The CDR3 DNA sequence: TGCGCCAGCAGCACAGCGGGACAGGCGTCCGGGGAGCTGTTTTTT. Together with reference TRBV5-1 and TRBJ2-2, the CDR3 gives the full variable domain: KAGVTQTPRYLIKTRGQQVTLSCSPISGHRSVSWYQQTPGQGLQFLFEYFSETQRNKGNFPGRFSGRQFSNSRSEMNVSTLELGDSALYLCASSTAGQASGELFFGEGSRLTVL.

This chain joins TRBV19 and TRBJ2-7; D possibly corresponds to TRBD1 (6 bases). Trimming shortened V by 5 bases and J by 3 bases, and 11 bases separated the two germline ends. This CDR3 is built from 13 residues. In germline, CDR1 is LNHDA, CDR2 SQIVND (reference sequence). CDR3 in amino acids: CASSVTGFYEQYF. For the CDR3, the DNA is TGTGCCAGTAGTGTTACAGGGTTCTACGAGCAGTACTTC.

V is TRBV28 and J is TRBJ2-5; D uncertain. Trimming left V 1 base short and J 3 bases short, with 12 bases between. Per germline, CDR1 MDHEN and CDR2 SYDVKM. The length of the CDR3 is 15 residues. The CDR3 DNA is TGTGCCAGCAGTTTATTTCGAGGAACCAAAGAGACCCAGTACTTC. It is translated as CASSLFRGTKETQYF.

This sequence joins TRBV6-5 and TRBJ1-5, with 8 bases fitting TRBD1. The CDR3 consists of 14 residues. The ends lost 6 bases at V and 6 bases at J; junction bases unmatched: 7. In germline, CDR1 is MNHEY, CDR2 SVGAGI. The DNA of the CDR3 is TGTGCCAGCAGCGATCCACAGGGGGTTCAGCCCCAGCATTTT. Its protein is CASSDPQGVQPQHF.

V and J are TRBV2 and TRBJ2-2; the match to TRBD1 covers 9 bases. V was pared by 9 bases and J by 6 bases, with 5 bases of the junction left unmatched. Germline loops: CDR1 SNHLY, CDR2 FYNNEI. The CDR3 consists of 13 residues. CDR3 residues: CASTGTGSGELFF. In nucleotides, the CDR3 is TGTGCCAGTACAGGGACAGGGTCCGGGGAGCTGTTTTTT.

This chain joins TRBV5-6 and TRBJ2-1; the match to TRBD1 covers 8 bases. With 1 base clipped from V and 3 bases from J, the junction kept 6 bases outside the gene matches. Germline V gene sequence: CDR1 SGHDT, CDR2 YYEEEE. The CDR3 length is 16 residues. Here the CDR3 reads CASSLQGDRLYNEQFF. CDR3 coding DNA: TGTGCCAGCAGCTTGCAAGGGGACAGGCTCTACAATGAGCAGTTCTTC.

This chain joins TRBV5-6 and TRBJ1-1; 8 bases line up with TRBD1. Germline V gene data show CDR1 as SGHDT and CDR2 as YYEEEE. V gave up 2 bases and J gave up 7 bases; unmatched junction bases: 4. The CDR3 has 13 residues. In nucleotides, the CDR3 is TGTGCCAGCAGCTTAACAGGGGGGATTGAAGCTTTCTTT. It is translated as CASSLTGGIEAFF.

This rearrangement joins TRBV3-1 (or the pseudogene TRBV3-2) to TRBJ1-1, with a weak D call TRBD1 (5 bases). V shed 5 bases and J shed 0 bases, with 13 bases lying between them. The CDR3 runs 15 residues. Germline V CDR1 and CDR2: LGHDT, YNNKEL (reference sequence). CDR3 protein: CASSSAGHMNTEAFF. CDR3 bases: TGTGCCAGCAGCTCTGCTGGACACATGAACACTGAAGCTTTCTTT.

This clone has more than one count but fewer than ten. V gene TRBV7-3 combines with J gene TRBJ2-3, with TRBD2 matching 10 bases. CDR1 and CDR2 from the germline V gene are SGHTA and FQGTGA. Trimming removed 5 bases from V and 1 base from J; junction bases left unmatched: 3. CDR3 size: 15 residues. The CDR3 sequence: CASSRTSGGTDTQYF. CDR3 DNA sequence: TGTGCCAGCAGCCGGACTAGCGGTGGCACAGATACGCAGTATTTT.

The rearrangement links TRBV2 to TRBJ1-2; 7 positions match TRBD1. Germline CDR1 reads SNHLY; CDR2 reads FYNNEI. V dropped 4 bases and J dropped 4; count of bases not matched to a gene: 9. The CDR3 has 15 residues. The CDR3 loop is CASSGGQAGVYGYTF. The CDR3 bases are TGTGCCAGCAGTGGCGGACAGGCGGGTGTCTATGGCTACACCTTC.

In this sample, this clone turned up many times. The chain is built from TRBV7-8 and TRBJ1-5, with TRBD1 matching over 7 bases. Germline CDR1 reads SGHVS; CDR2 reads FQNEAQ. Unmatched junction bases numbered 11, after V lost 5 bases and J lost 1 base. The CDR3 sequence is 17 residues long. CDR3 DNA: TGTGCCAGCAGCCCGCCCCCCCCGGGACAGAGCAATCAGCCCCAGCATTTT. It codes for CASSPPPPGQSNQPQHF.

The chain is built from TRBV6-5 and TRBJ1-4, with D possibly matching TRBD1 (6 bases). Trimming took off 6 bases at V and 4 bases at J, with 9 bases between the two ends. The length of the CDR3 is 13 residues. The germline gives CDR1 MNHEY, CDR2 SVGAGI. CDR3 DNA: TGTGCCAGCAGGACAGGCTTTAATGAAAAACTGTTTTTT. Its protein product is CASRTGFNEKLFF.

V is TRBV30 and J is TRBJ2-3; D remains unclear. From germline, CDR1 is GTSNPN and CDR2 SVGIG (reference sequence). This CDR3 region has 13 residues. The ends were cut back, 4 bases at V and 4 bases at J, with 12 bases in the middle. For the CDR3, the DNA is TGTGCCTGGACCAAAAAGGAGTCAGATACGCAGTATTTT. Translation: CAWTKKESDTQYF. Full variable domain (outside the CDR3, taken from reference TRBV30 and TRBJ2-3): SQTIHQWPATLVQPVGSPLSLECTVEGTSNPNLYWYRQAAGRGLQLLFYSVGIGQISSEVPQNLSASRPQDRQFILSSKKLLLSDSGFYLCAWTKKESDTQYFGPGTRLTVL.

This clone was found a few times. The rearrangement joins TRBV5-6 to TRBJ1-3; D remains unclear. The CDR3 spans 14 residues. Trimming took 3 bases from V and 2 from J, leaving 9 bases between them. From germline, CDR1 is SGHDT and CDR2 YYEEEE. CDR3 region: CASSSQETGNTIYF. Written as DNA, the CDR3 is TGTGCCAGCAGCTCCCAGGAAACTGGAAACACCATATATTTT.

This clone has a handful of counts. Distinct nucleotide sequences in the sample also encode this CDR3. The J gene is TRBJ1-6, the V gene TRBV5-1, with 7 bases aligning to TRBD1. In germline, CDR1 is SGHRS, CDR2 YFSETQ. The CDR3 is 15 residues long. V trimming: 0 bases; J trimming: 6 bases; junction bases outside the gene matches: 3. The CDR3 nucleotides read TGCGCCAGCAGCTTGGGACAGGGAACTAATTCACCCCTCCACTTT. As protein: CASSLGQGTNSPLHF.

The chain joins TRBV18 to TRBJ2-1; a possible D gene is TRBD2 (5 bases). There are 13 residues in the CDR3. Germline V gene sequence: CDR1 KGHSH, CDR2 LQKENI. Trimming shortened V by 2 bases and J by 5 bases, and 7 bases separated the two germline ends. CDR3 sequence (DNA): TGTGCCAGCTCACCAACGCGGGACAATGAGCAGTTCTTC. Translated: CASSPTRDNEQFF.

The J gene is TRBJ2-3, the V gene TRBV10-3; D call uncertain. CDR1 and CDR2 (germline): ENHRY, SYGVKD. V lost 4 bases and J 0 bases, leaving 11 bases between the germline ends. This CDR3 spans 15 amino acids. CDR3 residues: CAISGTTTSTDTQYF. DNA for the CDR3: TGTGCCATCAGTGGAACGACGACTAGCACAGATACGCAGTATTTT.

The chain carries TRBV5-1 and TRBJ2-6, with 7 bases aligning to TRBD1. There are 17 residues in the CDR3. V shed 4 bases, J shed 4 bases, and the junction held 11 bases outside the gene matches. CDR1 and CDR2 from the germline V gene are SGHRS and YFSETQ. In DNA form, the CDR3 reads TGCGCCAGCAGCATCGGGACAGCGGCTGTGGGGGCCAACGTCCTGACTTTC. It translates to CASSIGTAAVGANVLTF.

The J gene is TRBJ2-1, the V gene TRBV27; 9 nucleotides line up with TRBD1. The CDR3 contains 16 residues. Losses at the gene ends were 3 bases for V and 1 base for J; bases not matched to a gene: 4. The germline gives CDR1 MNHEY, CDR2 SMNVEV (reference sequence). CDR3: CASSLSGTGSYNEQFF. DNA of the CDR3: TGTGCCAGCAGTTTGTCCGGGACAGGGTCCTACAATGAGCAGTTCTTC.